Each of the 27 T cell receptor beta chains below was sequenced from the same sample in a study of OX40 agonist ivuxolimab in advanced cancers. Using immunoSEQ multiplex PCR, the repertoire was profiled, and TCRdb retains in-frame clones only, with some absent. The profile shows tens of thousands of clones, more than 85% of them singletons. This sample comprised CD4+ or CD8+ T cells sorted from blood, obtained in a trial of the OX40 agonist ivuxolimab. The receptors stem from an adult with an advanced solid tumor such as melanoma, head and neck, liver or kidney cancer.

This clone was observed once. This chain links TRBV7-9 with TRBJ1-1; a possible D gene is TRBD1 (6 bases). This CDR3 comprises 13 residues. V lost 5 bases and J lost 9, with 16 bases in between. Germline V CDR1 and CDR2: SEHNR, FQNEAQ (reference sequence). DNA for the CDR3: TGTGCCAGCAGCCGAAACAGGGAGACAAAAGCTTTCTTT. It specifies CASSRNRETKAFF.

This chain uses TRBV15 with TRBJ2-7, with TRBD2 matching over 12 bases. J lost 4 bases, V lost 5 bases, and 6 bases had no gene match. CDR1 is LNHNV and CDR2 is YYDKDF in the germline V gene (reference sequence). CDR3 length equals 15 residues. Written as DNA, the CDR3 is TGTGCCACCAGCGGCCGGACTAGCGGGGAATACGAGCAGTACTTC. Protein product: CATSGRTSGEYEQYF.

V gene TRBV18 combines with J gene TRBJ2-2; TRBD2 aligns across 8 bases. After removal of 3 bases from V and 0 bases from J, the junction contained 3 bases not matched to a gene. In germline, CDR1 is KGHSH, CDR2 LQKENI. The CDR3 is made up of 16 amino acids. The CDR3 is CASSPPGLANTGELFF. The CDR3 nucleotides are TGTGCCAGCTCACCGCCGGGACTAGCGAACACCGGGGAGCTGTTTTTT.

The chain combines TRBV7-6 with TRBJ2-5; either TRBD1 or TRBD2 may supply D (7 bases each). CDR1 is SGHVS and CDR2 is FNYEAQ in the germline V gene. CDR3 size: 15 residues. V was clipped by 5 bases and J by 5 bases, with 18 bases between them. CDR3 nucleotide sequence: TGTGCCAGCAGCCTCAGGGGGGGGATTGGGGAGACCCAGTACTTC. Protein: CASSLRGGIGETQYF. Based on the CDR3 plus reference TRBV7-6 and TRBJ2-5, the full variable domain is GAGVSQSPRYKVTKRGQDVALRCDPISGHVSLYWYRQALGQGPEFLTYFNYEAQQDKSGLPNDRFSAERPEGSISTLTIQRTEQRDSAMYRCASSLRGGIGETQYFGPGTRLLVL.

J is TRBJ1-4 and V is TRBV28, with 7 positions matching TRBD1. V gave up 5 bases and J gave up 5 bases; unmatched junction bases: 5. Germline CDR1 is MDHEN and CDR2 is SYDVKM. CDR3 length equals 14 residues. The CDR3, as DNA: TGTGCCAGCAGTACCCCAGGGGGGAATGAAAAACTGTTTTTT. It translates to CASSTPGGNEKLFF.

This clone was seen once. The chain joins TRBV10-3 to TRBJ1-3; a possible D gene is TRBD1 (5 bases). Germline V gene data show CDR1 as ENHRY and CDR2 as SYGVKD. Trimming removed 5 bases at V and 4 bases at J, with 12 bases between. This CDR3 spans 14 amino acids. This CDR3 reads CAISQTVRGNTIYF. The CDR3 coding sequence is TGTGCCATCAGTCAGACAGTGAGGGGAAACACCATATATTTT.

The V gene is TRBV6-4, the J gene TRBJ1-2; the match to TRBD1 covers 10 bases. The germline V gene encodes CDR1 MRHNA and CDR2 SNTAGT. The CDR3 length is 13 residues. Trimming removed 4 bases from V and 10 bases from J; junction bases left unmatched: 6. The CDR3 nucleotides are TGTGCCAGCAGTGCCCCCGGGACAGGGGTCTACACCTTC. Translated, it gives CASSAPGTGVYTF.

This chain connects TRBV28 to TRBJ1-2; 8 bases are a match to TRBD1. From germline, CDR1 is MDHEN and CDR2 SYDVKM. Trimming removed 5 bases from V and 4 bases from J; junction bases left unmatched: 3. This CDR3 has 13 amino acids. The CDR3 DNA is TGTGCCAGCAGTGACAGGGGCCCCTATGGCTACACCTTC. Its protein product is CASSDRGPYGYTF.

With regard to this clone: The junction departs from the called germline gene at one end, perhaps through a read error. The chain combines TRBV28 with TRBJ1-5, with D uncertain. CDR1 is MDHEN, CDR2 SYDVKM, per germline. This CDR3 region has 17 residues. The CDR3 is CASSLWTLRTGNQPQHF. As DNA, the CDR3 is TGTGCCAGCAGTCTATGGACCCTGAGGACGGGCAATCAGCCCCAGCATTTT.

V and J are TRBV7-9 and TRBJ2-1; possible D gene TRBD2, 6 bases. CDR1 SEHNR and CDR2 FQNEAQ come from the germline V gene (reference sequence). V was clipped by 3 bases and J by 0 bases, with 15 bases between them. The CDR3 runs 17 residues. The CDR3 DNA is TGTGCCAGCAGCTTGCCGGGACTGAGAAGCTCCTACAATGAGCAGTTCTTC. Translation gives CASSLPGLRSSYNEQFF.

This chain links TRBV5-1 with TRBJ2-7; a weak D match, TRBD2 (7 bases). The germline V gene encodes CDR1 SGHRS and CDR2 YFSETQ. This CDR3 comprises 15 residues. V was shortened by 0 bases and J by 5 bases, with 15 bases between the two germline ends. The chain's CDR3 is CASSLDGGLLNEQYF. The DNA for the CDR3 is TGCGCCAGCAGCTTGGACGGGGGGCTGTTAAACGAGCAGTACTTC.

The rearrangement links TRBV21-1 to TRBJ2-4; the table's TRBD2 call for D was not verified on the DNA. TRBV21-1 is given as a pseudogene. The CDR3 runs 19 residues. CDR3 in DNA: TGTGCCAGCAGCAAATTAGGGGGACTAGCGGGAGACCCCTGGAACATTCAGTACTTC. Amino acids: CASSKLGGLAGDPWNIQYF.

The chain couples TRBV6-6 to TRBJ1-2; D is undetermined. The CDR3 length is 11 residues. The germline CDR1 and CDR2 sequences are MNHNY and SVGAGI (reference sequence). Trimming pared 6 bases from V and 5 bases from J, leaving 7 bases between. The CDR3, as DNA: TGTGCCAGCAGCAACAGATATGGCTACACCTTC. Translating gives CASSNRYGYTF.

The rearrangement links TRBV4-1 to TRBJ1-5; D gene unclear. This CDR3 has 14 amino acids. CDR1 is MGHRA, CDR2 YSYEKL, per germline. Trimming pared 0 bases from V and 6 bases from J, leaving 9 bases between. The CDR3 sequence: CASSQERVGQPQHF. The CDR3 DNA reads as TGCGCCAGCAGCCAAGAAAGGGTCGGTCAGCCCCAGCATTTT.

The V call is TRBV27, the J call TRBJ2-1, with TRBD2 as a possible D gene (5 bases). The germline V gene has CDR1 MNHEY and CDR2 SMNVEV (reference sequence). The CDR3 loop spans 14 amino acids. Trimming took 4 bases from V and 1 from J, leaving 8 bases between them. The CDR3 here is CASSSRRSYNEQFF. CDR3 sequence (DNA): TGTGCCAGCAGTTCTAGGAGGTCCTACAATGAGCAGTTCTTC.

This rearrangement joins TRBV18 to TRBJ2-5; D may be TRBD1 (6 bases). Trimming stripped 2 bases from V and 2 bases from J, with 12 bases between. From germline, CDR1 is KGHSH and CDR2 LQKENI. This CDR3 contains 15 residues. CDR3 protein: CASSPIRTVQETQYF. The CDR3 DNA reads TGTGCCAGCTCACCAATTAGGACAGTACAAGAGACCCAGTACTTC.

This chain uses TRBV28 with TRBJ2-1; 11 bases align to TRBD2. The CDR3 is 16 residues long. J lost 4 bases, V lost 7 bases, and 9 bases had no gene match. Germline CDR1 and CDR2: MDHEN and SYDVKM. The CDR3 region is CASTQPGLAEYNEQFF. The DNA for the CDR3 is TGTGCCAGCACCCAACCGGGACTAGCGGAGTACAATGAGCAGTTCTTC.

The gene calls are TRBV7-2 and TRBJ2-7; D not certain. The CDR3 loop spans 14 amino acids. V was shortened by 1 base and J by 1 base, with 8 bases between the two germline ends. CDR1 SGHTA and CDR2 FQGNSA come from the germline V gene. CDR3 nucleotides: TGTGCCAGCAGCTTAGTGCCCCAATCCTACGAGCAGTACTTC. Protein sequence: CASSLVPQSYEQYF.

This clone has a single count. Its ends do not fully match the called genes, so a read error is possible. The chain carries TRBV6-1 and TRBJ2-2, with D tentatively TRBD1 (6 bases). The CDR3 is made up of 14 amino acids. CDR1 and CDR2 (germline): MNHNS, SASEGT. DNA for the CDR3: TGTGCCAGCCAGCCAGGGGCGAACATCGGGGAGCTGTTTTTT. Protein: CASQPGANIGELFF.

The gene calls are TRBV5-3 and TRBJ2-7; D may match TRBD1 or TRBD2 (7 bases each). TRBV5-3 counts as an open reading frame of uncertain function. The CDR3 runs 15 residues. Trimming took 1 base from V and 6 from J, leaving 17 bases between them. The CDR3 sequence: CARSLRQGGGLEQYF. CDR3 nucleotides: TGTGCCAGAAGCTTGCGACAGGGAGGGGGCCTCGAGCAGTACTTC.

The V call is TRBV19, the J call TRBJ2-7; D is possibly TRBD1 (6 bases). Per the germline V gene, CDR1 is LNHDA and CDR2 is SQIVND (reference sequence). This CDR3 comprises 12 residues. CDR3 DNA: TGTGCGACCCAAGGACAGAACTACGAGCAGTACTTC. This gives the protein CATQGQNYEQYF.

V gene TRBV6-1 combines with J gene TRBJ1-2; TRBD1 matches at 9 bases. Germline V gives CDR1 MNHNS, CDR2 SASEGT. The trim removed 5 bases at V and 6 bases at J, leaving 7 bases unmatched. The CDR3 has 14 amino acids. The chain's CDR3 is CASSLWTGANGYTF. The CDR3 bases are TGTGCCAGCAGTCTCTGGACAGGGGCAAATGGCTACACCTTC.

The chain is built from TRBV7-2 and TRBJ1-5; maybe TRBD1 (5 bases). The CDR3 covers 15 residues. Trimming cost V 5 bases and J 0 bases, with 11 bases left between them. In germline, CDR1 is SGHTA, CDR2 FQGNSA. The CDR3 DNA sequence: TGTGCCAGCAGCCTGACAGCTTATAGCAATCAGCCCCAGCATTTT. Translated: CASSLTAYSNQPQHF.

This sequence joins TRBV6-5 and TRBJ1-3; D is ambiguous. Trimming left V 4 bases short and J 0 bases short, with 7 bases between. This CDR3 contains 14 residues. CDR1 MNHEY and CDR2 SVGAGI come from the germline V gene. The CDR3: CASSLVGSGNTIYF. CDR3 bases: TGTGCCAGCAGTTTAGTAGGCTCTGGAAACACCATATATTTT.

This chain uses TRBV27 with TRBJ1-6; tentative D call: TRBD1 (5 bases). Trimming removed 3 bases from V and 13 bases from J, with 13 bases in between. From germline, CDR1 is MNHEY and CDR2 SMNVEV (reference sequence). This CDR3 is 13 amino acids long. CDR3: CASSFGGRGPLHF. The CDR3 nucleotides read TGTGCCAGCAGTTTCGGAGGGCGGGGGCCCCTCCACTTT.

The V gene is TRBV6-1, the J gene TRBJ1-5, with 8 bases matching TRBD1. The CDR3 is 13 amino acids. J gave up 7 bases and V 6 bases, and 5 bases lay outside the gene matches. Germline-derived CDR1 and CDR2 are MNHNS and SASEGT. The DNA for the CDR3 is TGTGCCAGCAGGGTGGACAGGGACCAGCCCCAGCATTTT. It specifies CASRVDRDQPQHF.

V gene TRBV5-4 combines with J gene TRBJ2-7, with D maybe TRBD1 (5 bases). There are 15 residues in the CDR3. V was trimmed by 4 bases and J by 2 bases, leaving 16 bases between them. Germline assignment: CDR1 SGHNT and CDR2 YYREEE (reference sequence). For the CDR3, the DNA is TGTGCCAGCAGCCCGGAAGGGGTACAACCCTACGAGCAGTACTTC. Protein sequence: CASSPEGVQPYEQYF. The full variable domain, its missing parts supplied by reference TRBV5-4 and TRBJ2-7, is ETGVTQSPTHLIKTRGQQVTLRCSSQSGHNTVSWYQQALGQGPQFIFQYYREEENGRGNFPPRFSGLQFPNYSSELNVNALELDDSALYLCASSPEGVQPYEQYFGPGTRLTVT.